One and the same sample provided the 31 T cell receptor beta chains below, sequenced in a study of blood T cell repertoires in COVID-19. The protocol was immunoSEQ multiplex PCR, while the TCRdb copy is restricted to in-frame clones and leaves out a portion. The sample has about 80,000 clones, roughly 80% seen once. The source material was peripheral blood. The receptors were gathered from a woman in her seventies with acute or convalescent COVID-19.

CDR3 nucleotide sequence: TGTGCCTGGAGACCGGGACTCTACACCGGGGAGCTGTTTTTT. Encoded protein: CAWRPGLYTGELFF. The rearrangement links TRBV30 to TRBJ2-2, with TRBD2 as a possible D gene (6 bases). The CDR3 is made up of 14 amino acids. CDR1 is GTSNPN, CDR2 SVGIG, per germline (reference sequence). The V end was cut by 3 bases, the J end by 3 bases, with 11 bases between.

This clone was recorded once. The rearrangement uses TRBV18 and TRBJ2-2; D is undetermined. The CDR3 extends over 14 amino acids. Per germline, CDR1 KGHSH and CDR2 LQKENI. The V end was cut by 6 bases, the J end by 2 bases, with 10 bases between. CDR3: CASSLNSNTGELFF. The CDR3, as DNA: TGTGCCAGCTCTCTCAACTCTAACACCGGGGAGCTGTTTTTT. Supplemented by reference TRBV18 and TRBJ2-2, the full variable domain reads NAGVMQNPRHLVRRRGQEARLRCSPMKGHSHVYWYRQLPEEGLKFMVYLQKENIIDESGMPKERFSAEFPKEGPSILRIQQVVRGDSAAYFCASSLNSNTGELFFGEGSRLTVL.

The chain combines TRBV19 with TRBJ2-1; TRBD1 aligns across 7 bases. V lost 2 bases and J lost 2; bases outside the gene matches: 6. The CDR3 sequence is 16 residues long. In germline, CDR1 is LNHDA, CDR2 SQIVND (reference sequence). CDR3 in DNA: TGTGCCAGTAGTATAAGGGGACAGACAACCTACAATGAGCAGTTCTTC. Protein product: CASSIRGQTTYNEQFF.

This clone was observed once. The gene calls are TRBV5-1 and TRBJ1-4; D is perhaps TRBD1 (5 bases). The CDR3 has 14 amino acids. The germline CDR1 and CDR2 sequences are SGHRS and YFSETQ. Trimming left V 0 bases short and J 5 bases short, with 8 bases between. CDR3 sequence: CASSLGPGNEKLFF. CDR3 nucleotide sequence: TGCGCCAGCAGCTTGGGGCCAGGGAATGAAAAACTGTTTTTT.

The chain is built from TRBV19 and TRBJ1-5; D not resolved. With 3 bases removed from V and 0 bases from J, the gap between germline ends came to 9 bases. The germline CDR1 and CDR2 sequences are LNHDA and SQIVND (reference sequence). The CDR3 is made up of 15 amino acids. The CDR3 here is CASSIPSYSNQPQHF. Written as DNA, the CDR3 is TGTGCCAGTAGTATCCCCAGTTATAGCAATCAGCCCCAGCATTTT.

This chain links TRBV6-5 with TRBJ2-1; D possibly corresponds to TRBD1 (7 bases). Germline CDR1 is MNHEY and CDR2 is SVGAGI. Trimming took off 6 bases at V and 4 bases at J, with 16 bases between the two ends. The CDR3 totals 15 residues. The CDR3 sequence: CASSPDRDFYNEQFF. In nucleotides, the CDR3 is TGTGCCAGCAGCCCCGACAGGGACTTTTACAATGAGCAGTTCTTC.

The chain carries TRBV7-2 and TRBJ1-4; D possibly corresponds to TRBD1 (6 bases). The length of the CDR3 is 13 residues. V dropped 3 bases and J dropped 7 bases, with 9 bases sitting between them. Germline-derived CDR1 and CDR2 are SGHTA and FQGNSA. CDR3 sequence reads: CASSLGHPEKLFF. CDR3 in DNA: TGTGCCAGCAGCTTGGGACATCCTGAAAAACTGTTTTTT.

The chain joins TRBV9 to TRBJ1-2; D is ambiguous. There are 13 residues in the CDR3. Per the germline V gene, CDR1 is SGDLS and CDR2 is YYNGEE. V was shortened by 4 bases and J by 4 bases, with 11 bases between the two germline ends. CDR3 coding DNA: TGTGCCAGCAGCTTAGGGAGTTCCTATGGCTACACCTTC. Amino acid sequence: CASSLGSSYGYTF.

The chain has TRBV15 and TRBJ2-7; D perhaps matches TRBD2 (5 bases). V lost 3 bases and J lost 3, with 6 bases in between. CDR3 length: 12 amino acids. Germline lookup yields CDR1 LNHNV and CDR2 YYDKDF (reference sequence). The CDR3, as DNA: TGTGCCACCAGCAGGGGAGACTACGAGCAGTACTTC. It codes for CATSRGDYEQYF.

The chain links TRBV2 to TRBJ2-3; TRBD1 agrees at 10 bases. The CDR3 is made up of 15 amino acids. Germline V gives CDR1 SNHLY, CDR2 FYNNEI. J gave up 2 bases and V 7 bases, and 6 bases lay outside the gene matches. The CDR3 region has the DNA TGTGCCAGCACTGACAGGGGGCAACCCACAGATACGCAGTATTTT. Amino acids: CASTDRGQPTDTQYF.

The V call is TRBV5-4, the J call TRBJ2-3; 11 positions match TRBD2. V lost 3 bases and J lost 0; bases outside the gene matches: 3. The CDR3 is 16 residues long. CDR1 is SGHNT and CDR2 is YYREEE in the germline V gene (reference sequence). The CDR3 DNA follows: TGTGCCAGCAGCTCAAGGACTAGCGGGAGCACAGATACGCAGTATTTT. This gives the protein CASSSRTSGSTDTQYF.

The chain is built from TRBV6-6 and TRBJ1-5; the match to TRBD1 covers 8 bases. Trimming at V came to 6 bases and at J to 4 bases, leaving 8 bases not matched to a gene. There are 15 residues in the CDR3. In germline, CDR1 is MNHNY, CDR2 SVGAGI (reference sequence). CDR3 region: CASSVGTGFNQPQHF. In DNA form, the CDR3 reads TGTGCCAGCAGCGTCGGGACAGGCTTTAATCAGCCCCAGCATTTT.

This chain links TRBV10-3 with TRBJ2-1; 7 bases fit TRBD2. V lost 0 bases, J lost 6 bases, and 8 bases stayed unmatched. Germline CDR1 and CDR2: ENHRY and SYGVKD. This CDR3 comprises 16 residues. The CDR3 DNA follows: TGTGCCATCAGTGAGTCGATTTCCGGGAGGCTCAATGAGCAGTTCTTC. It codes for CAISESISGRLNEQFF.

This chain uses TRBV9 with TRBJ2-1; D uncertain. This CDR3 has 15 residues. Trimming removed 7 bases at V and 3 bases at J, with 17 bases between. The germline CDR1 and CDR2 sequences are SGDLS and YYNGEE. This CDR3 is CASGSGSSFYNEQFF. CDR3 DNA sequence: TGTGCCAGCGGCTCAGGTTCGTCGTTCTACAATGAGCAGTTCTTC.

CDR3 in DNA: TGCAGTGCTAGTGAAATAGGACAGGCGCTATCCACTGAAGCTTTCTTT. Its translation is CSASEIGQALSTEAFF. The chain is built from TRBV20-1 and TRBJ1-1; 7 bases match TRBD1. The CDR3 contains 16 residues. Looked up from germline, CDR1 is DFQATT and CDR2 is SNEGSKA (reference sequence). The J segment lost 4 bases and the V segment lost 3 bases, leaving 14 bases of the junction unmatched.

The chain couples TRBV11-3 to TRBJ2-2; a possible D gene is TRBD1 (6 bases). Germline V CDR1 and CDR2: SGHNT, YENEEA. V was clipped by 5 bases and J by 7 bases, with 17 bases between them. There are 15 residues in the CDR3. The CDR3 DNA reads TGTGCCAGCAGCCGCACCAGCAGGGGAAACGGGGAGCTGTTTTTT. Translated: CASSRTSRGNGELFF.

The chain employs TRBV6-5 and TRBJ2-7; TRBD1 agrees at 8 bases. V shed 10 bases and J 3 bases; nucleotides not matched to a gene: 14. The germline V gene encodes CDR1 MNHEY and CDR2 SVGAGI. The CDR3 spans 15 residues. The CDR3 sequence: CATKSRQGSSYEQYF. The CDR3 DNA reads TGTGCCACTAAGTCCCGACAGGGGAGTAGCTACGAGCAGTACTTC.

V usage is TRBV5-4 and J usage is TRBJ2-3, with a weak D call TRBD1 (6 bases). Germline V gene sequence: CDR1 SGHNT, CDR2 YYREEE (reference sequence). This CDR3 is 14 amino acids long. Trimming took off 1 base at V and 3 bases at J, with 9 bases between the two ends. The CDR3 bases are TGTGCCAGCAGCTTGACAGGGATTACAGATACGCAGTATTTT. The encoded protein is CASSLTGITDTQYF.

V usage is TRBV29-1 and J usage is TRBJ2-5, with D tentatively TRBD2 (6 bases). The CDR3 sequence is 12 residues long. CDR1 and CDR2 from the germline V gene are SQVTM and ANQGSEA. Deletions cut 3 bases from V and 9 bases from J, with 14 bases between. The CDR3 here is CSVEISTGAQYF. The CDR3 region has the DNA TGCAGCGTTGAGATCTCTACGGGGGCCCAGTACTTC.

This clone appeared a few times. In nucleotides, the CDR3 is TGTGCCAGCAGCTTAAAAGGCGGGAGGGCCGGTGAGCAGTACTTC. It translates to CASSLKGGRAGEQYF. The J gene is TRBJ2-7, the V gene TRBV7-9; TRBD2 matches 9 bases. Germline values: CDR1 SEHNR, CDR2 FQNEAQ (reference sequence). The ends lost 2 bases at V and 7 bases at J; junction bases unmatched: 9. The CDR3 has 15 residues.

The chain has TRBV2 and TRBJ1-5; D is perhaps TRBD1 (6 bases). Trimming cost V 5 bases and J 6 bases, with 11 bases left between them. Germline lookup yields CDR1 SNHLY and CDR2 FYNNEI. The CDR3 has 13 amino acids. CDR3 nucleotides: TGTGCCAGCAGTAGGGACAATAGTCAGCCCCAGCATTTT. Translating gives CASSRDNSQPQHF.

The J gene is TRBJ2-7, the V gene TRBV27, with 12 positions matching TRBD1. The CDR3 sequence is 18 residues long. The germline V gene has CDR1 MNHEY and CDR2 SMNVEV (reference sequence). V shed 9 bases, J shed 1 base, and the junction held 16 bases outside the gene matches. As DNA, the CDR3 is TGTGCCAGTAAATCGTGGGACAGGGGGCGACTTCAGTCCTACGAGCAGTACTTC. It yields the protein CASKSWDRGRLQSYEQYF.

The chain has TRBV5-1 and TRBJ1-2, with D perhaps matching TRBD1 (6 bases). The V gene lost 0 bases and the J gene lost 1 base, with 10 bases spanning the gap. The CDR3 loop spans 15 amino acids. CDR1 and CDR2 from the germline V gene are SGHRS and YFSETQ. DNA for the CDR3: TGCGCCAGCAGCTTGGGGACAGAACTTAACTATGGCTACACCTTC. It encodes CASSLGTELNYGYTF.

The V gene is TRBV2, the J gene TRBJ2-5; a possible D gene is TRBD2 (6 bases). The CDR3 runs to 16 residues. In germline, CDR1 is SNHLY, CDR2 FYNNEI. The V gene lost 3 bases and the J gene lost 4 bases, with 18 bases spanning the gap. CDR3 coding DNA: TGTGCCAGCAGTGACTTGACGGCAGGGCGGGGAGAGACCCAGTACTTC. Translating gives CASSDLTAGRGETQYF.

The chain has TRBV21-1 and TRBJ2-7; the table calls TRBD2, which could not be checked here. TRBV21-1 is designated a pseudogene. The length of the CDR3 is 19 residues. The CDR3 is CASNEKRRSSITFSYEQYF. CDR3 in DNA: TGTGCCAGCAACGAAAAGAGAAGAAGTTCTATAACTTTTTCCTACGAGCAGTACTTC.

V usage is TRBV3-1 (or the pseudogene TRBV3-2) and J usage is TRBJ2-5; 8 positions match TRBD2. J gave up 4 bases and V 4 bases, and 14 bases lay outside the gene matches. The CDR3 totals 17 residues. Germline V gene sequence: CDR1 LGHDT, CDR2 YNNKEL (reference sequence). CDR3 in DNA: TGTGCCAGCAGCCCCACGCCGGGGGGGAAGAGGAGAGAGACCCAGTACTTC. Translation gives CASSPTPGGKRRETQYF.

V usage is TRBV4-2 and J usage is TRBJ1-1; possibly TRBD1 for D (5 bases). This CDR3 contains 14 residues. Germline CDR1 is LGHNA and CDR2 is YNFKEQ. Trimming took off 4 bases at V and 4 bases at J, with 13 bases between the two ends. CDR3 in amino acids: CASSPEGVGTEAFF. The CDR3 DNA reads as TGTGCCAGCAGCCCAGAAGGGGTGGGCACTGAAGCTTTCTTT.

The chain links TRBV27 to TRBJ1-5, with D possibly being TRBD1 (5 bases). The CDR3 has 14 residues. The V end was cut by 4 bases, the J end by 2 bases, with 9 bases between. The germline gives CDR1 MNHEY, CDR2 SMNVEV (reference sequence). As DNA, the CDR3 is TGTGCCAGCAGTTACAGCAGGGGCAATCAGCCCCAGCATTTT. Protein product: CASSYSRGNQPQHF.

This sequence joins TRBV2 and TRBJ1-4; 8 bases line up with TRBD1. The CDR3 has 16 amino acids. Germline V lookup: CDR1 SNHLY, CDR2 FYNNEI. V shed 2 bases, J shed 6 bases, and the junction held 8 bases outside the gene matches. This chain's CDR3 is CASSERTGSIYEKLFF. The CDR3 nucleotides read TGTGCCAGCAGTGAAAGGACAGGGTCTATCTATGAAAAACTGTTTTTT.

The rearrangement uses TRBV11-2 and TRBJ2-7; 9 nucleotides line up with TRBD2. Trimming at V came to 5 bases and at J to 7 bases, leaving 15 bases not matched to a gene. The CDR3 contains 16 residues. The V gene's germline CDR1 is SGHAT and CDR2 FQNNGV. CDR3 protein: CASSPRTSARVGEQYF. The CDR3 DNA sequence: TGTGCCAGCAGCCCCCGGACTAGCGCGAGAGTGGGTGAGCAGTACTTC.

The chain is built from TRBV18 and TRBJ1-1; 8 positions match TRBD1. CDR1 and CDR2 (germline): KGHSH, LQKENI. V shed 5 bases and J 1 base; nucleotides not matched to a gene: 0. The CDR3 spans 13 residues. In DNA, the CDR3 is TGTGCCAGCTCAACAGGGGGGAACACTGAAGCTTTCTTT. It encodes CASSTGGNTEAFF. Full variable domain (remainder filled in from reference TRBV18 and TRBJ1-1): NAGVMQNPRHLVRRRGQEARLRCSPMKGHSHVYWYRQLPEEGLKFMVYLQKENIIDESGMPKERFSAEFPKEGPSILRIQQVVRGDSAAYFCASSTGGNTEAFFGQGTRLTVV.